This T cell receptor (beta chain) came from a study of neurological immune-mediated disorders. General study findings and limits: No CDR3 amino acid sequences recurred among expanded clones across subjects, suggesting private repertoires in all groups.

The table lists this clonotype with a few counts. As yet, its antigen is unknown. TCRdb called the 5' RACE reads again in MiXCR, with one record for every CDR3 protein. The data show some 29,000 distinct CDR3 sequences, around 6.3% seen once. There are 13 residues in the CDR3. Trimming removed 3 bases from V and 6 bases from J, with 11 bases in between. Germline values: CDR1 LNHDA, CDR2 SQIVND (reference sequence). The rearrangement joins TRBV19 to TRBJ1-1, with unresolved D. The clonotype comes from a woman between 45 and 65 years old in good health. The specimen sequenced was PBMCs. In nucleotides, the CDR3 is TGTGCCAGTAGTATCCTGGGAAAGGCTGAAGCTTTCTTT. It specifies CASSILGKAEAFF.